The 23 T cell receptor beta chains listed next were all sequenced from one sample in a study of blood T cell repertoires in COVID-19. The method was immunoSEQ multiplex PCR; TCRdb's version includes in-frame clones alone and lacks a portion of them. Of over 25,000 clones in the sample, 91% were seen once. Sequenced sample: peripheral blood. All receptors derive from a man aged 60-69 years with acute or convalescent COVID-19.

V and J are TRBV5-1 and TRBJ2-2; D is unresolved. V was shortened by 0 bases and J by 2 bases, with 14 bases between the two germline ends. CDR1 is SGHRS and CDR2 is YFSETQ in the germline V gene. CDR3 size: 17 residues. CDR3 sequence: CASSLVFDTLNTGELFF. CDR3 nucleotides: TGCGCCAGCAGCTTGGTATTCGACACCCTCAACACCGGGGAGCTGTTTTTT.

The chain employs TRBV19 and TRBJ1-5; the D gene is possibly TRBD1 (5 bases). The CDR3 covers 13 residues. With 5 bases removed from V and 6 bases from J, the gap between germline ends came to 11 bases. Germline V gene lookup returns CDR1 LNHDA and CDR2 SQIVND (reference sequence). This CDR3 reads CASSGQGGQPQHF. The DNA for the CDR3 is TGTGCCAGTAGTGGCCAGGGCGGTCAGCCCCAGCATTTT.

The V gene is TRBV28, the J gene TRBJ2-7; the D is unclear. The length of the CDR3 is 12 residues. The germline V gene encodes CDR1 MDHEN and CDR2 SYDVKM. The V end was cut by 6 bases, the J end by 2 bases, with 8 bases between. CDR3 DNA sequence: TGTGCCAGCAGGACAAAACCCTACGAGCAGTACTTC. The encoded protein is CASRTKPYEQYF. Drawing the rest from reference TRBV28 and TRBJ2-7, the complete variable domain is DVKVTQSSRYLVKRTGEKVFLECVQDMDHENMFWYRQDPGLGLRLIYFSYDVKMKEKGDIPEGYSVSREKKERFSLILESASTNQTSMYLCASRTKPYEQYFGPGTRLTVT.

This clone came up once. The chain is built from TRBV7-9 and TRBJ2-7; the match to TRBD1 covers 9 bases. Per germline, CDR1 SEHNR and CDR2 FQNEAQ (reference sequence). Losses at the gene ends were 1 base for V and 7 bases for J; bases not matched to a gene: 5. The CDR3 is 14 amino acids. The CDR3 nucleotides are TGTGCCAGCAGCTTAGTACAGGGGGCTATGGAGCAGTACTTC. It is translated as CASSLVQGAMEQYF.

In its sample, this clone was seen once. The rearrangement uses TRBV24-1 and TRBJ2-2; 9 nucleotides line up with TRBD1. CDR3 length: 15 amino acids. Germline assignment: CDR1 KGHDR and CDR2 SFDVKD. V trimming: 5 bases; J trimming: 5 bases; junction bases outside the gene matches: 5. The CDR3 nucleotides read TGTGCCACCAGTGCGAACAGGGGGCCTACCGGGGAGCTGTTTTTT. It specifies CATSANRGPTGELFF.

The V gene is TRBV5-1, the J gene TRBJ2-1, with 7 nucleotides matching TRBD2. The germline CDR1 and CDR2 sequences are SGHRS and YFSETQ. The CDR3 runs 13 residues. Unmatched junction bases numbered 6, after V lost 4 bases and J lost 8 bases. CDR3 nucleotide sequence: TGCGCCAGCAGCATTGGACTAGACGATGAGCAGTTCTTC. This sequence encodes CASSIGLDDEQFF.

The CDR3 sequence is CAISDSGQGGEKLFF. The CDR3 bases are TGTGCCATCAGTGATAGTGGACAGGGCGGTGAAAAACTGTTTTTT. The gene calls are TRBV10-3 and TRBJ1-4, with 8 bases lining up with TRBD1. CDR3 length: 15 amino acids. From germline, CDR1 is ENHRY and CDR2 SYGVKD. V lost 3 bases, J lost 7 bases, and 7 bases stayed unmatched.

The chain employs TRBV6-5 and TRBJ1-1, with D perhaps matching TRBD1 (6 bases). The CDR3 is made up of 14 amino acids. CDR1 and CDR2 from the germline V gene are MNHEY and SVGAGI. The V end lost 5 bases, the J end lost 5 bases, and 15 bases lay between the germline ends. The CDR3 DNA is TGTGCCAGCAGTCCGGGACATCCTGGAACTGAAGCTTTCTTT. Translating gives CASSPGHPGTEAFF.

The V and J genes are TRBV6-6 and TRBJ2-1; 7 bases are a match to TRBD1. With V trimmed by 7 bases and J by 4 bases, 13 bases remained unmatched. The V gene's germline CDR1 is MNHNY and CDR2 SVGAGI (reference sequence). CDR3 length: 16 amino acids. The CDR3 sequence: CASTPGTADRYNEQFF. The CDR3, as DNA: TGTGCCAGCACCCCCGGGACAGCGGATCGGTACAATGAGCAGTTCTTC.

The CDR3 DNA sequence: TGTGCCAGCAGCCCCCGGCTAGCGGGAAGGTACGAGCAGTACTTC. Its protein product is CASSPRLAGRYEQYF. The chain carries TRBV7-2 and TRBJ2-7, with 9 bases lining up with TRBD2. The J segment lost 4 bases and the V segment lost 5 bases, leaving 9 bases of the junction unmatched. Germline CDR1 and CDR2: SGHTA and FQGNSA. CDR3 size: 15 residues.

This rearrangement joins TRBV6-6 to TRBJ1-1; TRBD1 might be the D (6 bases). Germline V gives CDR1 MNHNY, CDR2 SVGAGI (reference sequence). There are 11 residues in the CDR3. V lost 5 bases and J lost 8, with 9 bases in between. The CDR3 loop reads CASSLQGEAFF. CDR3 in DNA: TGTGCCAGCAGTCTGCAGGGGGAAGCTTTCTTT.

This clone has only one observation. The chain combines TRBV7-9 with TRBJ1-2; possible D gene TRBD1, 6 bases. This CDR3 is 11 amino acids long. The V and J ends lost 11 bases and 5 bases respectively, with 12 bases between them. CDR1 and CDR2 from the germline V gene are SEHNR and FQNEAQ (reference sequence). This chain's CDR3 is CAGRGAYGYTF. CDR3 bases: TGTGCCGGGAGGGGGGCGTATGGCTACACCTTC. Full variable domain (outside the CDR3, taken from reference TRBV7-9 and TRBJ1-2): DTGVSQNPRHKITKRGQNVTFRCDPISEHNRLYWYRQTLGQGPEFLTYFQNEAQLEKSRLLSDRFSAERPKGSFSTLEIQRTEQGDSAMYLCAGRGAYGYTFGSGTRLTVV.

The DNA of the CDR3 is TGTGCCAGCGCGGGACTAGCCTACAATGAGCAGTTCTTC. Protein sequence: CASAGLAYNEQFF. V gene TRBV25-1 combines with J gene TRBJ2-1, with 8 bases aligning to TRBD2. The CDR3 sequence is 13 residues long. Germline CDR1 reads MGHDK; CDR2 reads SYGVNS. Unmatched junction bases numbered 2, after V lost 8 bases and J lost 2 bases.

V is TRBV7-6 and J is TRBJ1-2; D not resolved. Germline loops: CDR1 SGHVS, CDR2 FNYEAQ. The CDR3 extends over 15 amino acids. Trimming took off 5 bases at V and 3 bases at J, with 16 bases between the two ends. The CDR3 region is CASSPGPSLDYGYTF. In DNA form, the CDR3 reads TGTGCCAGCAGCCCCGGACCTAGCCTAGACTATGGCTACACCTTC.

This clone showed up just once. V is TRBV19 and J is TRBJ2-3; D perhaps matches TRBD2 (6 bases). This CDR3 is built from 14 residues. V gave up 3 bases and J gave up 4 bases, with 11 bases separating them. Germline values: CDR1 LNHDA, CDR2 SQIVND (reference sequence). CDR3 residues: CASSIRGGADTQYF. CDR3 coding DNA: TGTGCCAGTAGTATTCGGGGAGGAGCAGATACGCAGTATTTT.

The CDR3 spells CASPGELNTGELFF. CDR3 in DNA: TGTGCCTCCCCAGGGGAACTGAACACCGGGGAGCTGTTTTTT. The rearrangement uses TRBV30 and TRBJ2-2; TRBD1 is a possible D gene (6 bases). From germline, CDR1 is GTSNPN and CDR2 SVGIG (reference sequence). The CDR3 runs 14 residues. The V end was cut by 7 bases, the J end by 1 base, with 13 bases between.

V and J are TRBV5-1 and TRBJ1-1, with D hard to call. This CDR3 comprises 13 residues. Germline lookup yields CDR1 SGHRS and CDR2 YFSETQ. The germline V and J ends were trimmed by 2 bases and 1 base, with 6 bases remaining between them. This CDR3 is CASSFGQNTEAFF. CDR3 DNA: TGCGCCAGCAGCTTTGGGCAGAACACTGAAGCTTTCTTT. Using reference TRBV5-1 and TRBJ1-1 for the parts outside the CDR3, the full variable domain is KAGVTQTPRYLIKTRGQQVTLSCSPISGHRSVSWYQQTPGQGLQFLFEYFSETQRNKGNFPGRFSGRQFSNSRSEMNVSTLELGDSALYLCASSFGQNTEAFFGQGTRLTVV.

The genes are TRBV7-2 and TRBJ1-2, with D perhaps matching TRBD1 (5 bases). The CDR3 has 15 amino acids. V gave up 1 base and J gave up 6 bases, with 15 bases separating them. The germline gives CDR1 SGHTA, CDR2 FQGNSA. Here the CDR3 DNA reads TGTGCCAGCAGCTTAGAGGTCAGGGTGGAAAATGGCTACACCTTC. Translation: CASSLEVRVENGYTF.

The chain uses TRBV19 and TRBJ2-1; TRBD2 agrees at 14 bases. V lost 3 bases to trimming and J lost 9 bases; unmatched junction nucleotides: 4. Germline V gene lookup returns CDR1 LNHDA and CDR2 SQIVND (reference sequence). The CDR3 covers 15 residues. CDR3 sequence reads: CASSIGTSGRVEQFF. The CDR3 DNA sequence: TGTGCCAGTAGTATCGGGACTAGCGGGAGAGTTGAGCAGTTCTTC. Based on the CDR3 plus reference TRBV19 and TRBJ2-1, the full variable domain is DGGITQSPKYLFRKEGQNVTLSCEQNLNHDAMYWYRQDPGQGLRLIYYSQIVNDFQKGDIAEGYSVSREKKESFPLTVTSAQKNPTAFYLCASSIGTSGRVEQFFGPGTRLTVL.

The V and J genes are TRBV18 and TRBJ2-2; 7 bases are shared with TRBD1. The length of the CDR3 is 15 residues. CDR1 and CDR2 from the germline V gene are KGHSH and LQKENI. V lost 5 bases and J lost 4; bases outside the gene matches: 7. CDR3 DNA: TGTGCCAGCTCAGTCCGGGACAGATCCACCGGGGAGCTGTTTTTT. Translation: CASSVRDRSTGELFF. Full variable domain (remainder filled in from reference TRBV18 and TRBJ2-2): NAGVMQNPRHLVRRRGQEARLRCSPMKGHSHVYWYRQLPEEGLKFMVYLQKENIIDESGMPKERFSAEFPKEGPSILRIQQVVRGDSAAYFCASSVRDRSTGELFFGEGSRLTVL.

The genes are TRBV3-1 (or the pseudogene TRBV3-2) and TRBJ1-2; D not resolved. The V gene lost 1 base and the J gene lost 8 bases, with 17 bases spanning the gap. This CDR3 spans 15 amino acids. In germline, CDR1 is LGHDT, CDR2 YNNKEL (reference sequence). CDR3 nucleotide sequence: TGTGCCAGCAGCCAAGGGCAGGTTCAGTACCGGGGCTACACCTTC. Amino acid sequence: CASSQGQVQYRGYTF.

This rearrangement joins TRBV4-1 to TRBJ2-3; 11 bases match TRBD2. The J segment lost 3 bases and the V segment lost 1 base, leaving 9 bases of the junction unmatched. CDR1 is MGHRA, CDR2 YSYEKL, per germline. The CDR3 covers 18 residues. CDR3 DNA sequence: TGCGCCAGCAGCCAAGGGCCCCCAACTAGCGGGAGAACAGATACGCAGTATTTT. Amino acid sequence: CASSQGPPTSGRTDTQYF.

The chain combines TRBV5-1 with TRBJ1-1; D possibly corresponds to TRBD1 (5 bases). This CDR3 has 14 residues. Trimming removed 4 bases at V and 4 bases at J, with 14 bases between. Germline assignment: CDR1 SGHRS and CDR2 YFSETQ. The DNA of the CDR3 is TGCGCCAGCAGCCCGGGACGGGGGGGCACTGAAGCTTTCTTT. Amino acid sequence: CASSPGRGGTEAFF.